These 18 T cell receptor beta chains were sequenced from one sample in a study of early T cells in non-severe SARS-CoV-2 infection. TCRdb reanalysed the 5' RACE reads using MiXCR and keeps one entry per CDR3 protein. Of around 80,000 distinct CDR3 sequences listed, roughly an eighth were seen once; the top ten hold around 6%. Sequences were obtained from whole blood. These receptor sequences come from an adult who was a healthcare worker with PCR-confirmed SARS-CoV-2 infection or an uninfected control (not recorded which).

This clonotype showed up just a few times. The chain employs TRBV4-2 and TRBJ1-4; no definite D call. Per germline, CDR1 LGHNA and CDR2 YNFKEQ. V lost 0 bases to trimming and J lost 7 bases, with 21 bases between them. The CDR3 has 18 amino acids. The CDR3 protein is CASSQDPGRRPVGEKLFF. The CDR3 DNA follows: TGTGCCAGCAGCCAAGATCCGGGGAGACGGCCGGTGGGTGAAAAACTGTTTTTT.

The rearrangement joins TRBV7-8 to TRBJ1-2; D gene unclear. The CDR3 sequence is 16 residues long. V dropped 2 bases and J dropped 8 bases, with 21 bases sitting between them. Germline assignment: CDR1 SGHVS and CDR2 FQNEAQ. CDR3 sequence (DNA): TGTGCCAGCAGCTTACTTCGGCACTCGATACTACACGGCTACACCTTC. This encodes CASSLLRHSILHGYTF.

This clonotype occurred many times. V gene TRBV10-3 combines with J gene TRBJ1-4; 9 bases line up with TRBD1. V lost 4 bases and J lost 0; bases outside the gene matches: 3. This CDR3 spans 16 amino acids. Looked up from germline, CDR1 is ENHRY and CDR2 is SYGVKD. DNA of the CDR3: TGTGCCATCAGTGGGGACAGGGATTCAACTAATGAAAAACTGTTTTTT. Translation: CAISGDRDSTNEKLFF.

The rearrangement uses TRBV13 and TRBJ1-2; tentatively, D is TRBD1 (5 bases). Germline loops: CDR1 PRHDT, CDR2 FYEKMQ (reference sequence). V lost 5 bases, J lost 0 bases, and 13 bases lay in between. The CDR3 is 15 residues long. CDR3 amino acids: CASSQRGTSNYGYTF. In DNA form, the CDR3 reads TGTGCCAGCAGCCAGCGGGGGACTTCTAACTATGGCTACACCTTC.

The CDR3 DNA sequence: TGTGCCAGCATGGGCCCGAGGAATGAGCAGTTCTTC. Amino acid sequence: CASMGPRNEQFF. The chain is built from TRBV7-8 and TRBJ2-1; D is uncertain. Germline V lookup: CDR1 SGHVS, CDR2 FQNEAQ. The CDR3 runs to 12 residues. V shed 7 bases and J shed 7 bases, with 11 bases lying between them.

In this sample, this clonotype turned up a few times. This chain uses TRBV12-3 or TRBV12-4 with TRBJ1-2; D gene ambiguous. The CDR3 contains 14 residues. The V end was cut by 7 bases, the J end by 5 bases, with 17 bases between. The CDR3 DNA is TGTGCCAGCACCATCCAACAGACCGCATATGGCTACACCTTC. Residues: CASTIQQTAYGYTF.

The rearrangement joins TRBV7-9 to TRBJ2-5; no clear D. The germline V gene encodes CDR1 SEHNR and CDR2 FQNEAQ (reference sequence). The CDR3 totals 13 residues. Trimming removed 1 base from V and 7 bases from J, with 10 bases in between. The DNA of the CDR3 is TGTGCCAGCAGCTTAGAATTTAGGGTGACCCAGTACTTC. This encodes CASSLEFRVTQYF.

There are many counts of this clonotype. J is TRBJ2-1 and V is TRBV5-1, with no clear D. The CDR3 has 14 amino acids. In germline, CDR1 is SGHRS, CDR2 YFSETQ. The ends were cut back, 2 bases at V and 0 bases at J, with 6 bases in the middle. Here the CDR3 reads CASSLVDSYNEQFF. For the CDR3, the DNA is TGCGCCAGCAGCTTAGTAGACTCCTACAATGAGCAGTTCTTC.

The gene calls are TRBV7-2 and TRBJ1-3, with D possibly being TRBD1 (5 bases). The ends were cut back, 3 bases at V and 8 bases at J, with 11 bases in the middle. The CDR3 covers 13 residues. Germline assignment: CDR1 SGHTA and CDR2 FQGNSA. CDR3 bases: TGTGCCAGCAGCTTCAAGGGAGGGGACACCATATATTTT. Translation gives CASSFKGGDTIYF.

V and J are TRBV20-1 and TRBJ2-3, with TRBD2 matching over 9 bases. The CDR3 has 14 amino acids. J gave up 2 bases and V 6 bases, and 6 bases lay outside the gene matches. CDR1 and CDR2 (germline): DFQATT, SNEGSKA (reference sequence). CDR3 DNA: TGCAGTGCAAGGACTAGCGAATTCACAGATACGCAGTATTTT. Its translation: CSARTSEFTDTQYF.

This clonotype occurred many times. This CDR3 reads CSVGSGTGTYEQYF. CDR3 nucleotide sequence: TGCAGCGTTGGATCCGGGACAGGGACGTACGAGCAGTACTTC. The chain combines TRBV29-1 with TRBJ2-7; 9 bases line up with TRBD1. The CDR3 runs to 14 residues. V lost 4 bases, J lost 4 bases, and 8 bases stayed unmatched. Germline CDR1 SQVTM, CDR2 ANQGSEA.

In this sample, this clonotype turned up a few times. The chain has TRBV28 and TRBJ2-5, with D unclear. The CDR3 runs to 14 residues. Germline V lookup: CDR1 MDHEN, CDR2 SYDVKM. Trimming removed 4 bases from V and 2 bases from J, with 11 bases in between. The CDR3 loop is CASSYTQWQETQYF. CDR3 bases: TGTGCCAGCAGTTACACACAGTGGCAAGAGACCCAGTACTTC.

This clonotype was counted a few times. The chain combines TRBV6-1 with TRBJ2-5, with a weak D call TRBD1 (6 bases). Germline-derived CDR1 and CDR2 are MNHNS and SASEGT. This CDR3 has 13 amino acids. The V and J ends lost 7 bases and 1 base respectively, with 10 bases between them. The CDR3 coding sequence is TGTGCCAGCACCGAGACAGGCCAAGAGACCCAGTACTTC. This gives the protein CASTETGQETQYF.

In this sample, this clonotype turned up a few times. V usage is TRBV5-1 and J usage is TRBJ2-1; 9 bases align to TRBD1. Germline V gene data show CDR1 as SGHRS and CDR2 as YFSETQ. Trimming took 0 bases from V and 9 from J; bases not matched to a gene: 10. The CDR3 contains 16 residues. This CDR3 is CASSLGGQGTLSEQFF. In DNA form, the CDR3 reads TGCGCCAGCAGCTTGGGGGGACAGGGTACATTAAGTGAGCAGTTCTTC.

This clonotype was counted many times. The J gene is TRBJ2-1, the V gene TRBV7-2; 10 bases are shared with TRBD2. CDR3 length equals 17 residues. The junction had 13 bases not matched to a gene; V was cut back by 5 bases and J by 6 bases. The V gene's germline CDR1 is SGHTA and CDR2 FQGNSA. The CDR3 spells CASSGTWLAGVGNEQFF. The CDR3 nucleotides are TGTGCCAGCAGCGGGACCTGGCTAGCGGGAGTGGGCAATGAGCAGTTCTTC.

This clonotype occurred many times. The chain's CDR3 is CASSSPGLGTDTQYF. CDR3 bases: TGTGCCAGCAGCTCTCCGGGACTAGGCACAGATACGCAGTATTTT. V is TRBV11-2 and J is TRBJ2-3; TRBD2 matches 8 bases. Per the germline V gene, CDR1 is SGHAT and CDR2 is FQNNGV. V was clipped by 4 bases and J by 1 base; unmatched bases: 4. The CDR3 contains 15 residues.

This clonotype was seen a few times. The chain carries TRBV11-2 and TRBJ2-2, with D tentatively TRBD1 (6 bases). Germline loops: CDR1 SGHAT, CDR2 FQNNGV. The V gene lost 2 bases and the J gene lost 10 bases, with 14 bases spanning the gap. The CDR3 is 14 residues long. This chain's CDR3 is CASSLTNRAQELFF. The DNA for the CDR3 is TGTGCCAGCAGCTTAACGAACAGGGCACAGGAGCTGTTTTTT.

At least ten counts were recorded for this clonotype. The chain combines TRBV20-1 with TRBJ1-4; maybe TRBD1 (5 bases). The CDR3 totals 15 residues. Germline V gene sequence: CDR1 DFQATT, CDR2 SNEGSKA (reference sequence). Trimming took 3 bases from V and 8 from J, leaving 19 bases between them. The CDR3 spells CSARDPGTDKEKLFF. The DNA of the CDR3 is TGCAGTGCTAGGGACCCCGGGACCGATAAAGAAAAACTGTTTTTT.